This TCR beta chain was observed in a study of blood T cell repertoires in COVID-19. Study-wide background: Samples taken during acute and convalescent COVID-19 were collected in the United States, Italy and Spain.

V dropped 1 base and J dropped 2 bases, with 10 bases sitting between them. Germline lookup yields CDR1 SGHDN and CDR2 FVKESK. CDR3 size: 15 residues. The data were produced by immunoSEQ multiplex PCR, yet TCRdb's version contains in-frame clones alone and is incomplete. Among a few hundred thousand clones listed, roughly 90% were seen once. The source is a man younger than 30 who had recovered from COVID-19. This chain joins TRBV14 and TRBJ2-3; no reliable D call. Input material: peripheral blood. CDR3 DNA: TGTGCCAGCAGCCAAGTGGGCCTAACCACAGATACGCAGTATTTT. Its protein is CASSQVGLTTDTQYF.